These 21 T cell receptor beta chains were all obtained from the same sample, sequenced in a study of early T cells in non-severe SARS-CoV-2 infection. TCRdb re-called the 5' RACE reads through MiXCR, storing one row per CDR3 protein. The sample lists roughly 34,000 distinct CDR3 sequences, roughly 4.2% occurring once. The sequencing input was whole blood. The receptors were sampled from an adult who was a healthcare worker with PCR-confirmed SARS-CoV-2 infection or an uninfected control (not recorded which).

This clonotype was detected many times. The V call is TRBV7-2, the J call TRBJ2-2; D unresolved. CDR1 is SGHTA and CDR2 is FQGNSA in the germline V gene. The V and J ends lost 1 base and 6 bases respectively, with 6 bases between them. CDR3 length: 13 amino acids. The CDR3, as DNA: TGTGCCAGCAGCTTAGGATCCGCCGGGGAGCTGTTTTTT. It is translated as CASSLGSAGELFF.

In this sample, this clonotype turned up a few times. CDR3 DNA: TGCGCCAGCAGCTTGAGGCGGGGGCAAGAGACCCAGTACTTC. It encodes CASSLRRGQETQYF. This chain joins TRBV5-1 and TRBJ2-5; 7 bases match TRBD2. Trimming removed 1 base from V and 2 bases from J; junction bases left unmatched: 2. The CDR3 covers 14 residues. Germline values: CDR1 SGHRS, CDR2 YFSETQ. The complete variable domain, with remaining parts taken from reference TRBV5-1 and TRBJ2-5, reads KAGVTQTPRYLIKTRGQQVTLSCSPISGHRSVSWYQQTPGQGLQFLFEYFSETQRNKGNFPGRFSGRQFSNSRSEMNVSTLELGDSALYLCASSLRRGQETQYFGPGTRLLVL.

This clonotype showed up many times. The chain has TRBV5-1 and TRBJ2-7; D call uncertain. The CDR3 has 14 residues. Trimming took off 0 bases at V and 2 bases at J, with 9 bases between the two ends. Germline assignment: CDR1 SGHRS and CDR2 YFSETQ. The CDR3 DNA reads as TGCGCCAGCAGCTTGGCAGCAGAGGCCTACGAGCAGTACTTC. Protein: CASSLAAEAYEQYF.

This clonotype was detected many times. V and J are TRBV7-2 and TRBJ2-7; D unclear. V gave up 0 bases and J gave up 5 bases, with 2 bases separating them. CDR3 length: 11 amino acids. Germline values: CDR1 SGHTA, CDR2 FQGNSA. The chain's CDR3 is CASSLANEQYF. The CDR3 region has the DNA TGTGCCAGCAGCTTAGCAAACGAGCAGTACTTC.

This clonotype was recorded at least ten times. The CDR3 DNA sequence: TGTGCCATCAGTAGAACCCGGACTAGCGGGAATATCACAGATACGCAGTATTTT. This gives the protein CAISRTRTSGNITDTQYF. The chain couples TRBV10-3 to TRBJ2-3; 12 bases align to TRBD2. Trimming removed 5 bases from V and 2 bases from J; junction bases left unmatched: 11. The CDR3 loop spans 18 amino acids. CDR1 is ENHRY and CDR2 is SYGVKD in the germline V gene.

Many counts were recorded for this clonotype. The chain joins TRBV5-1 to TRBJ2-1, with D perhaps matching TRBD2 (6 bases). The V gene lost 0 bases and the J gene lost 4 bases, with 11 bases spanning the gap. The CDR3 extends over 15 amino acids. CDR1 is SGHRS, CDR2 YFSETQ, per germline. CDR3 sequence reads: CASSLDGGPYNEQFF. The CDR3 nucleotides read TGCGCCAGCAGCTTGGACGGGGGACCTTACAATGAGCAGTTCTTC.

This clonotype was seen a handful of times. The rearrangement links TRBV11-2 to TRBJ2-4; 9 bases map to TRBD2. In germline, CDR1 is SGHAT, CDR2 FQNNGV. The CDR3 totals 15 residues. V shed 3 bases, J shed 4 bases, and the junction held 4 bases outside the gene matches. Here the CDR3 reads CASSLFSGSKNIQYF. The CDR3 DNA is TGTGCCAGCAGCTTGTTTAGCGGGAGTAAAAACATTCAGTACTTC.

This clonotype was counted ten times or more. The chain carries TRBV3-1 and TRBJ2-5; 9 bases are shared with TRBD2. This CDR3 comprises 14 residues. Germline V gene sequence: CDR1 LGHDT, CDR2 YNNKEL (reference sequence). V was pared by 8 bases and J by 0 bases, with 4 bases of the junction left unmatched. CDR3 protein: CASVAGGYQETQYF. In DNA, the CDR3 is TGTGCCAGCGTGGCGGGAGGGTACCAAGAGACCCAGTACTTC.

This clonotype was detected a few times. This rearrangement joins TRBV12-3 or TRBV12-4 to TRBJ2-1; D is unresolved. The CDR3 is made up of 12 amino acids. V was shortened by 5 bases and J by 10 bases, with 12 bases between the two germline ends. CDR3 in amino acids: CASSPEKEEQFF. CDR3 sequence (DNA): TGTGCCAGCAGTCCCGAAAAGGAGGAGCAGTTCTTC.

This clonotype was recorded at least ten times. V usage is TRBV5-1 and J usage is TRBJ1-1; possible D gene TRBD1, 5 bases. Germline values: CDR1 SGHRS, CDR2 YFSETQ. The CDR3 length is 15 residues. V lost 3 bases and J 5 bases, leaving 17 bases between the germline ends. The CDR3 region has the DNA TGCGCCAGCAGCTCTACCGGGACTGCGGGTACTGAAGCTTTCTTT. Residues: CASSSTGTAGTEAFF. The whole variable domain, filled in from reference TRBV5-1 and TRBJ1-1, reads KAGVTQTPRYLIKTRGQQVTLSCSPISGHRSVSWYQQTPGQGLQFLFEYFSETQRNKGNFPGRFSGRQFSNSRSEMNVSTLELGDSALYLCASSSTGTAGTEAFFGQGTRLTVV.

In its sample, this clonotype was seen a few times. This sequence joins TRBV12-3 or TRBV12-4 and TRBJ1-5, with a possible D match to TRBD1 (6 bases). Trimming removed 6 bases at V and 1 base at J, with 10 bases between. CDR3 size: 14 residues. The CDR3 region is CASSLDRSNQPQHF. CDR3 sequence (DNA): TGTGCCAGCAGCCTGGACAGAAGCAATCAGCCCCAGCATTTT.

This clonotype was detected many times. V is TRBV20-1 and J is TRBJ2-7; either TRBD1 or TRBD2 may supply D (5 bases each). The V gene's germline CDR1 is DFQATT and CDR2 SNEGSKA (reference sequence). CDR3 length equals 12 residues. Trimming left V 3 bases short and J 2 bases short, with 8 bases between. The CDR3 DNA follows: TGCAGTGCTAGCAGGGAGACCTACGAGCAGTACTTC. Translating gives CSASRETYEQYF.

The chain is built from TRBV3-1 and TRBJ2-5; TRBD2 matches 10 bases. The CDR3 has 17 residues. Per the germline V gene, CDR1 is LGHDT and CDR2 is YNNKEL (reference sequence). The ends lost 3 bases at V and 2 bases at J; junction bases unmatched: 9. The CDR3 bases are TGTGCCAGCAGCCATCAATCCGGGACTAGCGCGCAAGAGACCCAGTACTTC. It codes for CASSHQSGTSAQETQYF.

This clonotype was picked up a small number of times. J is TRBJ1-6 and V is TRBV5-8, with a tentative D call TRBD1 (5 bases). The CDR3 extends over 15 amino acids. CDR1 and CDR2 (germline): SGHTS, YDEGEE. V was cut by 2 bases and J by 7 bases, with 13 bases left in between. The CDR3 protein is CASSFRVRGNSPLHF. The CDR3 nucleotides are TGTGCCAGCAGCTTCAGGGTGCGGGGAAATTCACCCCTCCACTTT. The whole variable domain, filled in from reference TRBV5-8 and TRBJ1-6, reads EAGVTQSPTHLIKTRGQQATLRCSPISGHTSVYWYQQALGLGLQFLLWYDEGEERNRGNFPPRFSGRQFPNYSSELNVNALELEDSALYLCASSFRVRGNSPLHFGNGTRLTVT.

The table lists this clonotype with many counts. The chain links TRBV10-3 to TRBJ2-7; weak D call: TRBD2 (5 bases). The CDR3 totals 11 residues. Trimming took 10 bases from V and 5 from J, leaving 12 bases between them. The germline CDR1 and CDR2 sequences are ENHRY and SYGVKD. The CDR3 loop is CASGLSHEQYF. CDR3 sequence (DNA): TGTGCCAGCGGACTGTCCCACGAGCAGTACTTC.

In this sample, this clonotype turned up many times. This chain uses TRBV7-9 with TRBJ2-7; the D gene is possibly TRBD1 (5 bases). V lost 5 bases to trimming and J lost 2 bases, with 10 bases between them. CDR1 is SEHNR and CDR2 is FQNEAQ in the germline V gene (reference sequence). The CDR3 runs 13 residues. The CDR3 region has the DNA TGTGCCAGCAGCCCGACAGCTACCTACGAGCAGTACTTC. Its protein product is CASSPTATYEQYF.

This clonotype has at least ten counts. This rearrangement joins TRBV24-1 to TRBJ2-7, with 9 nucleotides matching TRBD1. J was trimmed by 3 bases and V by 3 bases; bases with no gene match: 2. CDR3 size: 14 residues. Germline CDR1 KGHDR, CDR2 SFDVKD. CDR3 protein: CATSDNRGLYEQYF. The CDR3, as DNA: TGTGCCACCAGTGATAACAGGGGGCTCTACGAGCAGTACTTC.

There are many counts of this clonotype. The chain recombines TRBV7-9 with TRBJ2-5, with TRBD2 as a possible D gene (6 bases). The CDR3 is made up of 15 amino acids. The V end lost 5 bases, the J end lost 3 bases, and 16 bases lay between the germline ends. Germline loops: CDR1 SEHNR, CDR2 FQNEAQ (reference sequence). The CDR3 reads CASSDRDLKKETQYF. The DNA of the CDR3 is TGTGCCAGCAGCGACCGGGACTTAAAAAAAGAGACCCAGTACTTC.

In this sample, this clonotype turned up many times. The chain employs TRBV7-3 and TRBJ1-1; D may be TRBD1 (5 bases). V lost 5 bases and J lost 8, with 12 bases in between. From germline, CDR1 is SGHTA and CDR2 FQGTGA. The CDR3 contains 12 residues. The CDR3 bases are TGTGCCAGCAGCCCCCCCCGGGGGGAAGCTTTCTTT. Translating gives CASSPPRGEAFF.

In its sample, this clonotype was seen a few times. The CDR3 DNA follows: TGCGCCAGCAACGAGGGATCGGCAGATACGCAGTATTTT. Amino acid sequence: CASNEGSADTQYF. This chain links TRBV5-1 with TRBJ2-3; D may be TRBD2 (5 bases). Trimming stripped 6 bases from V and 4 bases from J, with 12 bases between. The CDR3 runs to 13 residues. Germline V lookup: CDR1 SGHRS, CDR2 YFSETQ. Supplemented by reference TRBV5-1 and TRBJ2-3, the full variable domain reads KAGVTQTPRYLIKTRGQQVTLSCSPISGHRSVSWYQQTPGQGLQFLFEYFSETQRNKGNFPGRFSGRQFSNSRSEMNVSTLELGDSALYLCASNEGSADTQYFGPGTRLTVL.

Many counts were recorded for this clonotype. The chain joins TRBV29-1 to TRBJ2-7; 7 bases match TRBD1. J lost 2 bases, V lost 7 bases, and 2 bases had no gene match. The CDR3 is 11 residues long. Per germline, CDR1 SQVTM and CDR2 ANQGSEA. The CDR3 sequence is CSAQGAYEQYF. The DNA for the CDR3 is TGCAGCGCCCAGGGGGCCTACGAGCAGTACTTC.